The present TCR beta chain was sequenced within a study of response to subunit inactivated influenza vaccine. Overall study findings and caveats: Only a handful of new T cells, the authors suggested, are recruited with each seasonal influenza vaccination.

This CDR3 is built from 15 residues. The V segment lost 3 bases and the J segment 3 bases; nucleotides outside the gene matches: 4. The V gene's germline CDR1 is SGHTA and CDR2 FQGNSA. This clonotype was counted at least ten times. The antigen is unknown. Each CDR3 protein gets one entry after TCRdb re-called the RT-PCR reads with MiXCR. The table has under 850,000 distinct CDR3 sequences, around 18% seen once. The chain carries TRBV7-2 and TRBJ2-3; 9 bases align to TRBD2. Sample: PBMCs from blood, taken around 5 days after vaccination. This receptor was identified in a man aged 50 to 59 who received an inactivated influenza vaccine. Here the CDR3 DNA reads TGTGCCAGCAGCTTGCGGGGGGGCGGGACAGATACGCAGTATTTT. It translates to CASSLRGGGTDTQYF.